A selection of T cell receptor beta chains follows, all from one sample in a study of OX40 agonist ivuxolimab in advanced cancers. Produced via immunoSEQ multiplex PCR; TCRdb's table is partial and in-frame only. The sample includes tens of thousands of clones, about 80% seen only once; the top ten take about 3%. Sequencing was performed on CD4+ or CD8+ T cells sorted from blood, taken in a trial of the OX40 agonist ivuxolimab. These receptors were taken from an adult with an advanced solid tumor such as melanoma, head and neck, liver or kidney cancer. The CDR3 runs from the conserved cysteine through the conserved F or W. A D gene is named only where the DNA matches it firmly. Size is stated for part of the rows, as once, few or many counts, or as a class when the clone is expanded.

>TRBJ2-7|TRBV4-3|.|TRBD2
TGCGCCAGCAGCCAAGGGTCGCTAGCGGGGGGCGAGCAGTACTTC
CASSQGSLAGGEQYF
>TRBJ2-5|TRBV6-5|.|TRBD1
TGTGCCAGCACCATTTGGGACAGGGGCCAAGAGACCCAGTACTTC
CASTIWDRGQETQYF
>TRBJ1-5|TRBV6-1|once|.
TGTGCCAGCAGTGATGGGGATGGGTTGGGGGCCCAGCATTTT
CASSDGDGLGAQHF
>TRBJ2-5|TRBV18|.|.
TGTGCCAGCTCACCACGGCAAGAGACCCAGTACTTC
CASSPRQETQYF
>TRBJ1-4|TRBV27|.|.
TGTGCCAGCAGTTTACGCGGGTTTGGGGGTAATGAAAAACTGTTTTTT
CASSLRGFGGNEKLFF
>TRBJ1-3|TRBV6-6|.|TRBD1
TGTGCCAGCAGTCTTGGACAGGGAACTGGAAACACCATATATTTT
CASSLGQGTGNTIYF
>TRBJ2-3|TRBV15|.|.
TGTGCCACCACTACACGGGGGACCAGTGATACGCAGTATTTT
CATTTRGTSDTQYF
>TRBJ1-2|TRBV10-2|.|.
TGCGCCAGCAGTGAGTCTAACGTAAACTATGGCTACACCTTC
CASSESNVNYGYTF
>TRBJ2-1|TRBV2|many|TRBD1
TGTGCCAGCAGTGAACTGACCCGGGACAGGGGAATGAATGAGCAGTTCTTC
CASSELTRDRGMNEQFF
>TRBJ2-7|TRBV4-2|.|TRBD2
TGTGCCAGCAGCCAAGATCTCCTAGCGGGGGGGCGCGAGCAGTACTTC
CASSQDLLAGGREQYF
>TRBJ1-1|TRBV4-1|.|.
TGCGCCAGCAGCCATGTGGGAACTGAAGCTTTCTTT
CASSHVGTEAFF
>TRBJ1-2|TRBV6-1|.|TRBD1
TGTGCCAGCAGTGAAAGGGACAGATTCGCCGCTTCTAACTATGGCTACACCTTC
CASSERDRFAASNYGYTF
>TRBJ1-1|TRBV7-3|.|.
TGTGCCAGCAGCTCAGACAGGCTGAGTGAAGCTTTCTTT
CASSSDRLSEAFF
>TRBJ2-3|TRBV7-3|.|TRBD2
TGTGCCAGCAGCTTGCGGGGGACGAGCACAGATACGCAGTATTTT
CASSLRGTSTDTQYF
>TRBJ2-7|TRBV5-6|.|TRBD2
TGTGCCAGCTCCCTAGGCGGGGGGAACTACGAGCAGTACTTC
CASSLGGGNYEQYF
>TRBJ2-7|TRBV2|.|.
TGTGCCAGCAGTGAGACGGGCTACTCCTACGAGCAGTACTTC
CASSETGYSYEQYF
>TRBJ2-2|TRBV7-3|.|.
TGTGCCAGGATGGACAGTGGAGGCACCGGGGAGCTGTTTTTT
CARMDSGGTGELFF
>TRBJ1-6|TRBV19|.|TRBD1
TGTGCCAGTAGACAGGGGGGGTCTAATTCACCCCTCCACTTT
CASRQGGSNSPLHF
>TRBJ2-3|TRBV10-3|.|TRBD1
TGTGCCATCAGGGACAGGGGGAGCACAGATACGCAGTATTTT
CAIRDRGSTDTQYF
>TRBJ2-2|TRBV5-1|.|.
TGCGCCAGCAGGAGGACACCTCAGACTAGGGACACCGGGGAGCTGTTTTTT
CASRRTPQTRDTGELFF
>TRBJ2-2|TRBV6-1|.|.
TGTGCCAGCCTAAGGGAGGTCGGGGAGCTGTTTTTT
CASLREVGELFF
>TRBJ2-3|TRBV5-4|.|.
TGTGCCAGCAGCTTCTTTGGTAGGGGGTACACAGCCAATACGCAGTATTTT
CASSFFGRGYTANTQYF
>TRBJ1-5|TRBV5-8|few|.
TGTGCCAGCAGGTCCGCCAATCAGCCCCAGCATTTT
CASRSANQPQHF
>TRBJ1-6|TRBV6-5|few|TRBD1
TGTGCCAGCACCGCAGGGGGGACATTCGACTCACCCCTCCACTTT
CASTAGGTFDSPLHF
>TRBJ2-7|TRBV7-9|once|TRBD2
TGTGCCAGCAGCTTAGATGGGACTAGCCGAGTCGAGAACTTC
CASSLDGTSRVENF
>TRBJ1-4|TRBV29-1|once|.
TGCAGCGTTGAGTTGGGGGGACAAATTGAAAAACTGTTTTTT
CSVELGGQIEKLFF
>TRBJ1-6|TRBV6-1|.|TRBD1
TGTGCCAGCCGGGACAGCTATAATTCACCCCTCCACTTT
CASRDSYNSPLHF
>TRBJ2-5|TRBV6-1|.|.
TGTGCCAGCACTCCCAAAGAGACCCAGTACTTC
CASTPKETQYF
>TRBJ1-6|TRBV7-3|.|.
TGTGCCAGCAGCTTAAACGGCCTCGGGGTTGGGGATTCACCCCTCCACTTT
CASSLNGLGVGDSPLHF
>TRBJ2-2|TRBV4-1|.|TRBD1
TGCGCCAGCAGCCAAGTTATCCATGACAGGGTCTTCAACACCGGGGAGCTGTTTTTT
CASSQVIHDRVFNTGELFF
>TRBJ1-4|TRBV5-1|.|TRBD1
TGCGCCAGCAGCCCCGGGACAGGGGGGGAAAAACTGTTTTTT
CASSPGTGGEKLFF
>TRBJ2-2|TRBV14|few|.
TGTGCCAGCAGCCAATACGCGGGCCGGAACACCGGGGAGCTGTTTTTT
CASSQYAGRNTGELFF
>TRBJ2-5|TRBV2|.|TRBD2
TGTGCCAGCAGTCCCCTAGCGGGGGGCACCCTTTTCGAGACCCAGTACTTC
CASSPLAGGTLFETQYF
>TRBJ1-2|TRBV19|.|.
TGTGCCAGTGTCAATAACCTCGGGGGTGATGGCTACACCTTC
CASVNNLGGDGYTF
>TRBJ1-2|TRBV18|.|.
TGTGCCAGCTCACCTGAGGCAGGCATCTATGGCTACACCTTC
CASSPEAGIYGYTF
>TRBJ1-6|TRBV18|.|.
TGTGCCAGCTCACCCGGTAGGGGAAGGGGCTCACCCCTCCACTTT
CASSPGRGRGSPLHF
>TRBJ1-5|TRBV10-3|.|.
TGTGCCATCAGTGAAGGCTTAGGGCAGCCCCAGCATTTT
CAISEGLGQPQHF
>TRBJ1-1|TRBV28|.|.
TGTGCCAGCAAGGACACACTGAACACTGAAGCTTTCTTT
CASKDTLNTEAFF
>TRBJ2-7|TRBV29-1|.|TRBD2
TGCAGCGTTAGCGGGGGACGCTCCTACGAGCAGTACTTC
CSVSGGRSYEQYF
>TRBJ1-1|TRBV9|.|.
TGTGCCAGCAGCGGCCAGGGACTCATGAACACTGAAGCTTTCTTT
CASSGQGLMNTEAFF
>TRBJ1-6|TRBV6-5|.|TRBD1
TGTGCCAGCAGTTACTCGAGAGGGGGCGGTTCACCCCTCCACTTT
CASSYSRGGGSPLHF
>TRBJ1-2|TRBV7-3|.|TRBD1
TGTGCCAGCAGCTTAGGGACAGGGACAAACTATGGCTACACCTTC
CASSLGTGTNYGYTF
>TRBJ1-6|TRBV14|.|TRBD1
TGTGCCAGCAGTCGACAGGGGGCGCGAAATTCACCCCTCCACTTT
CASSRQGARNSPLHF
>TRBJ1-1|TRBV11-3|few|.
TGTGCCAGCAGCTTAGCGGGCACTGAAGCTTTCTTT
CASSLAGTEAFF
>TRBJ2-5|TRBV19|.|.
TGTGCCAGTAGCCAGGGCTCCGAAGAGACCCAGTACTTC
CASSQGSEETQYF
>TRBJ2-1|TRBV5-5|.|.
TGTGCCAGCAGCCCAGAAATCCGGTACAATGAGCAGTTCTTC
CASSPEIRYNEQFF
>TRBJ1-3|TRBV6-5|.|.
TGTGCCAGCAGTGGCCAACAGGGCGGTCGGAACACCATATATTTT
CASSGQQGGRNTIYF
>TRBJ2-5|TRBV5-4|.|.
TGTGCCAGCAGCTTGGTTGGGTATGGTGAGACCCAGTACTTC
CASSLVGYGETQYF
>TRBJ1-4|TRBV5-1|.|.
TGCGCCAGCAGCTTGGGGTTCGGGGGGATTGGTGAAAAACTGTTTTTT
CASSLGFGGIGEKLFF
>TRBJ2-5|TRBV27|.|TRBD2
TGTGCCAGCAGTGCTCGGACTAGCGGGGGGAGGCTCCAAGAGACCCAGTACTTC
CASSARTSGGRLQETQYF
>TRBJ2-5|TRBV6-1|.|.
TGTGCCAGCGGGGACTTCGGGACCCAGTACTTC
CASGDFGTQYF
>TRBJ1-5|TRBV19|few|.
TGTGCCAGTAGTACAGGGGATTATAGCAATCAGCCCCAGCATTTT
CASSTGDYSNQPQHF